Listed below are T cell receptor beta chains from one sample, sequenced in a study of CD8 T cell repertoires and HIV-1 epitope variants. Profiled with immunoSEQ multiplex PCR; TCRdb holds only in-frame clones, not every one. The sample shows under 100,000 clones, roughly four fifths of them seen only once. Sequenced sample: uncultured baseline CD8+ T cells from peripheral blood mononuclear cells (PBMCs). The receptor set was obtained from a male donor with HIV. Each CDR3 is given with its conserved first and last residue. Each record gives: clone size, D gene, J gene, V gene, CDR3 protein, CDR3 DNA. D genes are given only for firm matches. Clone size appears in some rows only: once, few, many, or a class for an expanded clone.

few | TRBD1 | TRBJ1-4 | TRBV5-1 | CASSLQGAAVEKLFF | TGCGCCAGCAGCCTACAGGGGGCCGCGGTTGAAAAACTGTTTTTT
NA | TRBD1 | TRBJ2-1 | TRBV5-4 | CASSLEGAQNEQFF | TGTGCCAGCAGCTTAGAGGGGGCGCAGAATGAGCAGTTCTTC
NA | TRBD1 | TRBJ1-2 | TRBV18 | CASSPTGQDYGYTF | TGTGCCAGCTCACCGACTGGACAGGATTATGGCTACACCTTC
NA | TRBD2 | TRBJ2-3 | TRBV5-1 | CASRGTSGTDTQYF | TGCGCCAGCAGAGGGACTAGCGGGACAGATACGCAGTATTTT
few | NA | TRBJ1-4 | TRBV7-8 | CASSPGQRNEKLFF | TGTGCCAGCAGCCCCGGCCAGCGGAACGAAAAACTGTTTTTT
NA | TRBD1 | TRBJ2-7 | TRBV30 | CAYSSGTGYHEQYF | TGTGCCTATTCATCCGGGACAGGGTACCACGAGCAGTACTTC
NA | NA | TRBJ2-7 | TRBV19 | CASSMAPGLPYEQYF | TGTGCCAGTAGTATGGCCCCGGGCCTTCCCTACGAGCAGTACTTC
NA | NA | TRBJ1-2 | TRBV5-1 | CASSLGQYGYTF | TGCGCCAGCAGCTTGGGACAGTATGGCTACACCTTC
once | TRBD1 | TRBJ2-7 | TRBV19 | CASSITGTGYPYEQYF | TGTGCCAGTAGTATTACCGGGACAGGGTATCCCTACGAGCAGTACTTC
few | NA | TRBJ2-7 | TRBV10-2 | CASRGDIWGEQYF | TGCGCCAGCAGGGGGGACATCTGGGGCGAGCAGTACTTC
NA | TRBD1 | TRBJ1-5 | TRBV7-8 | CASSFFFYRGPNQPQHF | TGTGCCAGCAGCTTTTTCTTTTACAGGGGTCCCAATCAGCCCCAGCATTTT
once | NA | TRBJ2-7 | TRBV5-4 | CASSPDQGRYEQYF | TGTGCCAGCAGCCCGGACCAGGGGAGGTACGAGCAGTACTTC
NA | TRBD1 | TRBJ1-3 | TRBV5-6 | CASSLALQGAGNTIYF | TGTGCCAGCAGCTTGGCTCTTCAGGGGGCAGGAAACACCATATATTTT
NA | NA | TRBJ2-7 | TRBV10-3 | CAIGGIYSDEQYF | TGTGCCATAGGGGGAATCTACAGCGACGAGCAGTACTTC
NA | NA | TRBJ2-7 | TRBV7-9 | CASSPTDLREQYF | TGTGCCAGCAGCCCTACCGATTTGAGGGAGCAGTACTTC